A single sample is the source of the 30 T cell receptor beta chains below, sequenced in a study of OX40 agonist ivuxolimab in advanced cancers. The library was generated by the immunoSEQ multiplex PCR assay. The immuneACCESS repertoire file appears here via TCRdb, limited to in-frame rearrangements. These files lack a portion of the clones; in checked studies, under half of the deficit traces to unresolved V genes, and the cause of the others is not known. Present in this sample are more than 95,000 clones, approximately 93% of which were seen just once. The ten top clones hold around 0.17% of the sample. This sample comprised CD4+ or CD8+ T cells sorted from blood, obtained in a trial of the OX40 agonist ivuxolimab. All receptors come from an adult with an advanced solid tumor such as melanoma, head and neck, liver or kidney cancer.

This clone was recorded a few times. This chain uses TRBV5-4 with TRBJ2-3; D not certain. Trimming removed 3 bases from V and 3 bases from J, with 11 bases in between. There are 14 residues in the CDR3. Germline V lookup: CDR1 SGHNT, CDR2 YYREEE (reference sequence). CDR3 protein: CASSSARRTDTQYF. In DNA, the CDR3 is TGTGCCAGCAGCTCCGCTCGGCGAACAGATACGCAGTATTTT.

For the CDR3, the DNA is TGCGCCAGCAGTGCAACAGGGGGTCCCTACGAGCAGTACTTC. It codes for CASSATGGPYEQYF. The rearrangement uses TRBV10-2 and TRBJ2-7; 8 bases agree with TRBD1. Germline values: CDR1 WSHSY, CDR2 SAAADI. The J segment lost 2 bases and the V segment lost 4 bases, leaving 4 bases of the junction unmatched. This CDR3 region has 14 residues.

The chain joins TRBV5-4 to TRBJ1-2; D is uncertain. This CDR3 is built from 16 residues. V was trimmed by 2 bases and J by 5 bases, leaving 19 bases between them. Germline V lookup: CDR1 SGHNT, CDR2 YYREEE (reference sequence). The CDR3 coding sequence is TGTGCCAGCAGCTTCGGGTTTGGGCAGACCTTTTATGGCTACACCTTC. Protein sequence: CASSFGFGQTFYGYTF.

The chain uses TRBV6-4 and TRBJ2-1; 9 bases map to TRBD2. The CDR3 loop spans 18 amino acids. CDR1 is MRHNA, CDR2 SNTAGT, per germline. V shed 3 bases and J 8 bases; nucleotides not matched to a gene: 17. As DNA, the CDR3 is TGTGCCAGCAGTGAGTTTCCTAGCGGGATAGGGACAATGGATGAGCAGTTCTTC. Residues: CASSEFPSGIGTMDEQFF.

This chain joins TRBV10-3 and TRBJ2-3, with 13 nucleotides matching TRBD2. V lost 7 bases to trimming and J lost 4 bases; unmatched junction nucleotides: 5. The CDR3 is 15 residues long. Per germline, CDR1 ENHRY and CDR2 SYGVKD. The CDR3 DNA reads TGTGCCATCACCAGAGGACTAGCGGGAGCAGATACGCAGTATTTT. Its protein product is CAITRGLAGADTQYF.

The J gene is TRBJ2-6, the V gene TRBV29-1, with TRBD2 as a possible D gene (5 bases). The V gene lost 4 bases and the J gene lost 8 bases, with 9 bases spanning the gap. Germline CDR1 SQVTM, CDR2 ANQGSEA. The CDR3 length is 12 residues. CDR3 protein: CSVGRGTNVLTF. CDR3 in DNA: TGCAGCGTTGGCCGGGGAACCAACGTCCTGACTTTC.

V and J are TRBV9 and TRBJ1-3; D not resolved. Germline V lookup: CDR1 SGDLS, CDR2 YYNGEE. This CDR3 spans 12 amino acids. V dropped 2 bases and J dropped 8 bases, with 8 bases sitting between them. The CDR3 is CASSVTFDTIYF. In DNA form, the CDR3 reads TGTGCCAGCAGCGTGACCTTTGACACCATATATTTT.

The CDR3 region is CASTVREGRADTQYF. For the CDR3, the DNA is TGTGCCAGCACCGTGAGGGAGGGCCGCGCAGATACGCAGTATTTT. V usage is TRBV6-1 and J usage is TRBJ2-3, with 7 bases lining up with TRBD2. The V gene end was trimmed by 7 bases and the J gene end by 4 bases; junction bases not matched to a gene: 11. Germline CDR1 reads MNHNS; CDR2 reads SASEGT. This CDR3 region has 15 residues.

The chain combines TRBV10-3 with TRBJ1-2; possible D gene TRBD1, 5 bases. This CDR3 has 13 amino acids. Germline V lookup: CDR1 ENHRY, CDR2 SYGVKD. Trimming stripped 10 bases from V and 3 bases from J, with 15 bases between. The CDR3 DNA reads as TGTGCCACATACCAATCGGGGGACTATGGCTACACCTTC. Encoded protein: CATYQSGDYGYTF.

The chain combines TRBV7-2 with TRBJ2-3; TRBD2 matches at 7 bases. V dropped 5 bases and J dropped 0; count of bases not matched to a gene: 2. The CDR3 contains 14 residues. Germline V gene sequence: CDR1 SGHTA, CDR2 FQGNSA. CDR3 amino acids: CASSPSGSTDTQYF. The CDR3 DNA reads TGTGCCAGCAGCCCTAGCGGCAGCACAGATACGCAGTATTTT. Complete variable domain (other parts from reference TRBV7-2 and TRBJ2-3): GAGVSQSPSNKVTEKGKDVELRCDPISGHTALYWYRQSLGQGLEFLIYFQGNSAPDKSGLPSDRFSAERTGGSVSTLTIQRTQQEDSAVYLCASSPSGSTDTQYFGPGTRLTVL.

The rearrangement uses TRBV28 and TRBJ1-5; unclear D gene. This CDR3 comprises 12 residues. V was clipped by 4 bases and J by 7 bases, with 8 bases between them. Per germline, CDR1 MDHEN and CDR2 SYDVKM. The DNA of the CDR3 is TGTGCCAGCAGTTCCGGAATACAGCCCCAGCATTTT. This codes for CASSSGIQPQHF.

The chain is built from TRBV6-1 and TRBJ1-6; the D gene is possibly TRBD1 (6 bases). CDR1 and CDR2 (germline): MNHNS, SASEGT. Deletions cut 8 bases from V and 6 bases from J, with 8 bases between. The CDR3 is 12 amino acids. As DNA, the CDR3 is TGTGCCAGCCGACAGGTTAATTCACCCCTCCACTTT. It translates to CASRQVNSPLHF.

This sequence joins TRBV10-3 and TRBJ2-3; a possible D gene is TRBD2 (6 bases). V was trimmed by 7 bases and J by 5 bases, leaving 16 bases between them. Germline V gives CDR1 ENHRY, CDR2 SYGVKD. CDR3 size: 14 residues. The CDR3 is CAIKVGGTGDTQYF. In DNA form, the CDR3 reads TGTGCCATCAAGGTTGGGGGGACTGGAGATACGCAGTATTTT.

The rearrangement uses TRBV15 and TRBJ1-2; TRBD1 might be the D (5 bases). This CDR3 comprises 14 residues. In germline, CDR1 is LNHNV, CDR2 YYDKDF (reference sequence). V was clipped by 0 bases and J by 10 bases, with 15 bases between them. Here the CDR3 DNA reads TGTGCCACCAGCAGAGATGGGGCCCCTTCGTCCTACACCTTC. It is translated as CATSRDGAPSSYTF.

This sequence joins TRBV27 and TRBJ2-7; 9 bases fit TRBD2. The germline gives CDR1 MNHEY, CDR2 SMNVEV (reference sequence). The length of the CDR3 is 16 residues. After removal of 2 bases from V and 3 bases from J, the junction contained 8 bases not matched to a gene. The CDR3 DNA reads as TGTGCCAGCAGTTTAGAGTCGGCTAGCGGGAACTACGAGCAGTACTTC. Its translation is CASSLESASGNYEQYF.

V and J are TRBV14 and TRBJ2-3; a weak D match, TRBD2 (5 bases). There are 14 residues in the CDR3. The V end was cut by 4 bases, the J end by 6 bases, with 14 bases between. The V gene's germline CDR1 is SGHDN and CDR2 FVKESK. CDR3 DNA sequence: TGTGCCAGCAGCCTATTGGCAGGAGGTGATACGCAGTATTTT. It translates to CASSLLAGGDTQYF. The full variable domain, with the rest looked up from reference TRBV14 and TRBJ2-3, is EAGVTQFPSHSVIEKGQTVTLRCDPISGHDNLYWYRRVMGKEIKFLLHFVKESKQDESGMPNNRFLAERTGGTYSTLKVQPAELEDSGVYFCASSLLAGGDTQYFGPGTRLTVL.

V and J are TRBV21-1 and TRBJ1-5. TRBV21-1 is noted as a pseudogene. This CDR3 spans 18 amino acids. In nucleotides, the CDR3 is TGTGCCAGCAGCAAAGCGCTTTTGACTGGGACCGTAAATCAGCCCCAGCATTTT. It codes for CASSKALLTGTVNQPQHF.

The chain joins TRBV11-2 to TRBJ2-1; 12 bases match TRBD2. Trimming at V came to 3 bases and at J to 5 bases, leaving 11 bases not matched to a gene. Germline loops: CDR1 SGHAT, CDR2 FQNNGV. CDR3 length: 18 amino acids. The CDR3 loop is CASSLSTLAGGVDNEQFF. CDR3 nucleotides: TGTGCCAGCAGCTTGTCAACTCTAGCGGGAGGGGTCGACAATGAGCAGTTCTTC.

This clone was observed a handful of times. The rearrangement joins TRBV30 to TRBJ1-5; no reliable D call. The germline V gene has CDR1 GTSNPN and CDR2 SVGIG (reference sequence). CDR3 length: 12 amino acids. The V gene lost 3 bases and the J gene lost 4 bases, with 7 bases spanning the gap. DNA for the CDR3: TGTGCCTGGAGAACCGGAAATCAGCCCCAGCATTTT. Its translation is CAWRTGNQPQHF.

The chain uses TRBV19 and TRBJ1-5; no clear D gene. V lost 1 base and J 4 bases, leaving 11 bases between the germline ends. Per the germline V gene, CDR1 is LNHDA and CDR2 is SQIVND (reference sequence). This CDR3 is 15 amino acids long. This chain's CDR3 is CASSIGRQLNQPQHF. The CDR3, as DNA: TGTGCCAGTAGTATAGGCCGGCAGCTTAATCAGCCCCAGCATTTT.

The CDR3 loop reads CATSSPQPSEAFF. The CDR3 DNA follows: TGTGCCACCAGCAGTCCACAGCCCTCTGAAGCTTTCTTT. The genes are TRBV15 and TRBJ1-1; D gene unclear. Germline CDR1 and CDR2: LNHNV and YYDKDF (reference sequence). This CDR3 is built from 13 residues. Trimming removed 3 bases at V and 6 bases at J, with 11 bases between.

CDR3 residues: CASQPTRDRRGEKLFF. The DNA of the CDR3 is TGTGCCAGCCAACCAACCCGTGACAGGCGGGGTGAAAAACTGTTTTTT. The genes are TRBV2 and TRBJ1-4; TRBD1 is a possible D gene (6 bases). V lost 8 bases and J 7 bases, leaving 23 bases between the germline ends. Germline CDR1 and CDR2: SNHLY and FYNNEI. The CDR3 runs 16 residues.

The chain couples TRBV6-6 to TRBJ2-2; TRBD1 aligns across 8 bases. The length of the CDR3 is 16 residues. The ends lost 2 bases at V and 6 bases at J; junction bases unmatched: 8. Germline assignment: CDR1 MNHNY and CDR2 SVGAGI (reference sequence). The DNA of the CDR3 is TGTGCCAGCAGTTACATGGGACAGGCGAGCGCCGGGGAGCTGTTTTTT. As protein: CASSYMGQASAGELFF.

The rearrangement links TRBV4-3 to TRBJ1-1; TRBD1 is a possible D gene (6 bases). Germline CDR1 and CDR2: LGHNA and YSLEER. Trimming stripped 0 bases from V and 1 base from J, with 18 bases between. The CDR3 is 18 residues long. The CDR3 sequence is CASSQEPTPRGQNTEAFF. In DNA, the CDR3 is TGCGCCAGCAGCCAAGAACCTACACCCAGGGGCCAGAACACTGAAGCTTTCTTT.

The CDR3 loop reads CASSVGRVHTGELFF. The DNA for the CDR3 is TGTGCCAGCAGCGTTGGTAGAGTCCACACCGGGGAGCTGTTTTTT. V gene TRBV9 combines with J gene TRBJ2-2, with D unclear. Deletions cut 2 bases from V and 3 bases from J, with 11 bases between. Germline V gene sequence: CDR1 SGDLS, CDR2 YYNGEE. CDR3 size: 15 residues. The variable domain in full, with the rest retrieved from reference TRBV9 and TRBJ2-2, is DSGVTQTPKHLITATGQRVTLRCSPRSGDLSVYWYQQSLDQGLQFLIQYYNGEERAKGNILERFSAQQFPDLHSELNLSSLELGDSALYFCASSVGRVHTGELFFGEGSRLTVL.

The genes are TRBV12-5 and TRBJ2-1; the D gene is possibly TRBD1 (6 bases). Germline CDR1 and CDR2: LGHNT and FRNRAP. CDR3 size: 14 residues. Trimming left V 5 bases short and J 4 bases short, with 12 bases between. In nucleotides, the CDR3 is TGTGCTAGTGGTCCTCGGACAGATTACAATGAGCAGTTCTTC. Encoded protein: CASGPRTDYNEQFF.

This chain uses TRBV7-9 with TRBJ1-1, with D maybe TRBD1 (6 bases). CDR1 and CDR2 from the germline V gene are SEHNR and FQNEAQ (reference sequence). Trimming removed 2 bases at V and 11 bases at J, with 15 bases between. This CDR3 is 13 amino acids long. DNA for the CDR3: TGTGCCAGCAGCTTACCCCCAACAGGGTCGGCTTTCTTT. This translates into CASSLPPTGSAFF.

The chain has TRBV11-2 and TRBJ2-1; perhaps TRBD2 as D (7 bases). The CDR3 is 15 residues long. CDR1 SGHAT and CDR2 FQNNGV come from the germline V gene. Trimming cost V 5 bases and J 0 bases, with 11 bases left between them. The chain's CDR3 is CASSRGGYSYNEQFF. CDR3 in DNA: TGTGCCAGCAGCAGGGGGGGCTACTCCTACAATGAGCAGTTCTTC. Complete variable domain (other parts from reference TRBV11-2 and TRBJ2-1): EAGVAQSPRYKIIEKRQSVAFWCNPISGHATLYWYQQILGQGPKLLIQFQNNGVVDDSQLPKDRFSAERLKGVDSTLKIQPAKLEDSAVYLCASSRGGYSYNEQFFGPGTRLTVL.

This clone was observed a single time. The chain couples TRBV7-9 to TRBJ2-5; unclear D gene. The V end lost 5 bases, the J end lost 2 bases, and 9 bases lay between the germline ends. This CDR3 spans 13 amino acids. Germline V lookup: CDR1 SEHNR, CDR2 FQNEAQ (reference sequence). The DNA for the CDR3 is TGTGCCAGCAGCCCCAGCTTGCAAGAGACCCAGTACTTC. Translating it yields CASSPSLQETQYF.

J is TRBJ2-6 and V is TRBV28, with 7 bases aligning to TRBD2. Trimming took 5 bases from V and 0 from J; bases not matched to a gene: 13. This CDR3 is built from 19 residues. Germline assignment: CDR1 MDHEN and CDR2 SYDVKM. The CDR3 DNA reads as TGTGCCAGCAGTGGGAGGGATAGTAGGATGTTCTCTGGGGCCAACGTCCTGACTTTC. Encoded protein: CASSGRDSRMFSGANVLTF.